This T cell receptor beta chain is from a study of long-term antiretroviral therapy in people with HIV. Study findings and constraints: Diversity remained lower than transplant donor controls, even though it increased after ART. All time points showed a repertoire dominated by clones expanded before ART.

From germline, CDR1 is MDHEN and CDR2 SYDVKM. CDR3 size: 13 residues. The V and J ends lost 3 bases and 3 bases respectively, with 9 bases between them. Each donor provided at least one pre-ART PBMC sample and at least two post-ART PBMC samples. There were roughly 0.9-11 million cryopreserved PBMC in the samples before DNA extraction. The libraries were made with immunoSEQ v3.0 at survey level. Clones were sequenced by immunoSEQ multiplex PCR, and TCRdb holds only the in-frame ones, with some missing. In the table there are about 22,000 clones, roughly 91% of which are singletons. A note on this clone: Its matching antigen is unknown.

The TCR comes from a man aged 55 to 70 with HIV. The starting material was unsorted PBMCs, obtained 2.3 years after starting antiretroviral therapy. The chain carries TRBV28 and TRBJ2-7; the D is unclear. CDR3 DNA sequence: TGTGCCAGCAGTTTGCAGTACAGCTACGAGCAGTACTTC. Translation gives CASSLQYSYEQYF.